This record concerns one T cell receptor beta chain sequence. The sort gate was single viable CD3+CD4+CD8-CD45RO+ cells for memory CD4+ T cells. Serostatus was set by detecting CMV pp150, pp28, p38, p52 IgG. After thawing, CD4+ T cells were positively selected. The sample is drawn from a study of memory CD4+ T cells and cytomegalovirus serostatus. Overall study: This sample comes from healthy Belgian adults, about nine CMV seropositive, about 23 seronegative.

Sequencing was performed with immunoSEQ multiplex PCR; in TCRdb, only in-frame clones are kept and a portion is missing. The table lists under 50,000 clones, roughly 78% of them singletons, with more than 0.75% in the top ten. The sequence was obtained from an adult in good health and CMV-seronegative. The sample taken for sequencing was memory CD4+ T cells from blood.

CDR3 sequence (DNA): TGTGCCAGCAGCCGCGACAGGCAAAATCAGCCCCAGCATTTT. Its translation: CASSRDRQNQPQHF. This chain links TRBV27 with TRBJ1-5; possible D gene TRBD1, 6 bases. The CDR3 contains 14 residues. The ends were cut back, 6 bases at V and 4 bases at J, with 13 bases in the middle. Germline V CDR1 and CDR2: MNHEY, SMNVEV (reference sequence).